The 31 T cell receptor beta chains given below trace back to one sample, sequenced in a study of shared clonotypes between healthy human individuals. Clones were read by immunoSEQ multiplex PCR, and TCRdb kept only the in-frame ones, dropping some. The sample lists about 100,000 clones, 60% to 70% occurring once. The specimen was memory CD8+ T cells sorted from blood. Subset noted: CD45RO+ cells pooled with CCR7-negative TemRA cells. These receptors all stem from a young man in good health.

The chain uses TRBV28 and TRBJ2-7; D assignment may be TRBD1 or TRBD2 (5 bases each). Germline assignment: CDR1 MDHEN and CDR2 SYDVKM. Trimming stripped 11 bases from V and 3 bases from J, with 14 bases between. CDR3 length equals 12 residues. The DNA of the CDR3 is TGTGCCGGATCCGGGACGGACTACGAGCAGTACTTC. It translates to CAGSGTDYEQYF.

This clone was observed at least ten times. The V and J genes are TRBV5-4 and TRBJ2-5; D gene unclear. With 2 bases removed from V and 2 bases from J, the gap between germline ends came to 10 bases. The CDR3 contains 14 residues. Per germline, CDR1 SGHNT and CDR2 YYREEE (reference sequence). The CDR3 sequence: CASSFKTLQETQYF. In nucleotides, the CDR3 is TGTGCCAGCAGCTTCAAGACACTACAAGAGACCCAGTACTTC.

The V and J genes are TRBV5-1 and TRBJ2-1, with 7 bases identical to TRBD1. CDR1 and CDR2 (germline): SGHRS, YFSETQ. This CDR3 spans 16 amino acids. The V segment lost 2 bases and the J segment 7 bases; nucleotides outside the gene matches: 12. The CDR3 loop reads CASSFTGVIVQNEQFF. The DNA for the CDR3 is TGCGCCAGCAGCTTTACAGGGGTTATAGTACAGAATGAGCAGTTCTTC.

This chain links TRBV7-6 with TRBJ2-7, with TRBD2 matching 8 bases. J lost 2 bases, V lost 2 bases, and 11 bases had no gene match. This CDR3 spans 17 amino acids. Germline CDR1 reads SGHVS; CDR2 reads FNYEAQ. The CDR3 is CASSLYQGREGTYEQYF. The CDR3 nucleotides read TGTGCCAGCAGCTTATACCAGGGACGGGAGGGAACCTACGAGCAGTACTTC.

V and J are TRBV15 and TRBJ2-5; tentatively, D is TRBD1 or TRBD2 (6 bases each). Germline assignment: CDR1 LNHNV and CDR2 YYDKDF (reference sequence). V lost 0 bases to trimming and J lost 4 bases, with 15 bases between them. This CDR3 contains 16 residues. This CDR3 reads CATSRDSTGGVETQYF. The CDR3 coding sequence is TGTGCCACCAGCAGAGATTCGACAGGAGGGGTAGAGACCCAGTACTTC.

As to this clone: One end of the junction is discordant with germline, which a read error may explain. The chain links TRBV6-1 to TRBJ2-7; 8 positions match TRBD2. The CDR3 spans 18 residues. Germline V gene lookup returns CDR1 MNHNS and CDR2 SASEGT. The CDR3 DNA reads as TGTGCCAGCAGTGTGGCCCTAGCGGGTGGGGGCAGGTTGCACGAGCAGAACTTC. It is translated as CASSVALAGGGRLHEQNF.

The gene calls are TRBV5-1 and TRBJ2-3; 7 bases fit TRBD1. There are 14 residues in the CDR3. From germline, CDR1 is SGHRS and CDR2 YFSETQ. The trim removed 5 bases at V and 2 bases at J, leaving 5 bases unmatched. The CDR3 region is CASSPDRHTDTQYF. The CDR3 DNA is TGCGCCAGCAGTCCGGACAGGCACACAGATACGCAGTATTTT.

A few counts support this clone. The rearrangement joins TRBV7-2 to TRBJ2-1; no firm D call. The CDR3 has 13 amino acids. Germline assignment: CDR1 SGHTA and CDR2 FQGNSA. V dropped 4 bases and J dropped 7 bases, with 11 bases sitting between them. The CDR3 region has the DNA TGTGCCAGCAGCTCCCGGGTAGGGAATGAGCAGTTCTTC. This sequence encodes CASSSRVGNEQFF.

The rearrangement joins TRBV7-9 to TRBJ1-5; possible D gene TRBD1, 5 bases. CDR1 is SEHNR, CDR2 FQNEAQ, per germline (reference sequence). CDR3 size: 13 residues. The ends were cut back, 3 bases at V and 8 bases at J, with 11 bases in the middle. The CDR3 sequence: CASSLSLGEPQHF. The CDR3 DNA is TGTGCCAGCAGCTTGAGTTTGGGGGAGCCCCAGCATTTT.

This clone was counted only a few times. This sequence joins TRBV7-9 and TRBJ2-1, with D tentatively TRBD1 (5 bases). Looked up from germline, CDR1 is SEHNR and CDR2 is FQNEAQ (reference sequence). V was trimmed by 3 bases and J by 4 bases, leaving 13 bases between them. CDR3 length: 15 amino acids. The DNA for the CDR3 is TGTGCCAGCAGCTTTATTCTGGGGCGATACAATGAGCAGTTCTTC. It encodes CASSFILGRYNEQFF.

The V and J genes are TRBV6-1 and TRBJ2-2; D uncertain. Between the trimmed V and J ends, which lost 9 bases and 3 bases, there was a span of 14 bases. This CDR3 is 14 amino acids long. Germline assignment: CDR1 MNHNS and CDR2 SASEGT. CDR3 bases: TGTGCCAGTATGGCCGGCTCGGACACCGGGGAGCTGTTTTTT. This translates into CASMAGSDTGELFF.

The rearrangement joins TRBV25-1 to TRBJ2-7; D ambiguous. CDR1 is MGHDK and CDR2 is SYGVNS in the germline V gene. This CDR3 is 12 amino acids long. V lost 2 bases, J lost 3 bases, and 5 bases lay in between. The CDR3 region is CASSEVDYEQYF. The CDR3 DNA sequence: TGTGCCAGCAGTGAAGTAGACTACGAGCAGTACTTC.

The gene calls are TRBV11-2 and TRBJ1-3; maybe TRBD1 (6 bases). Trimming removed 3 bases from V and 0 bases from J, with 15 bases in between. The CDR3 sequence is 17 residues long. Germline CDR1 SGHAT, CDR2 FQNNGV. The DNA for the CDR3 is TGTGCCAGCAGCTTCCACCAAAGGGGGGACTCTGGAAACACCATATATTTT. Its translation is CASSFHQRGDSGNTIYF.

This clone was found a few times. The conserved phenylalanine or tryptophan normally closing the CDR3 is absent here, so this likely arose from a read error. The limits of the CDR3 on the DNA are not certain, so only TCRdb's listed CDR3 is given. The chain links TRBV9 to TRBJ2-6; the table's D call, TRBD2, has no DNA check behind it. Ends included, the CDR3 has 9 residues. Germline-derived CDR1 and CDR2 are SGDLS and YYNGEE. CDR3 amino acids: CASSPRLGS.

This clone showed up just a few times. The V call is TRBV9, the J call TRBJ2-5; TRBD1 might be the D (6 bases). Germline-derived CDR1 and CDR2 are SGDLS and YYNGEE. V was cut by 5 bases and J by 4 bases, with 18 bases left in between. The CDR3 is 15 amino acids. CDR3 sequence reads: CASSPGNTRGETQYF. The CDR3 nucleotides read TGTGCCAGCAGTCCAGGGAATACCAGGGGAGAGACCCAGTACTTC.

The chain joins TRBV5-3 to TRBJ2-7; tentative D call: TRBD2 (5 bases). TRBV5-3 is filed as an ORF, its function uncertain. The CDR3 is made up of 15 amino acids. Trimming shortened V by 3 bases and J by 1 base, and 14 bases separated the two germline ends. DNA for the CDR3: TGTGCCAGAAGCTCTCCCGGGAAACGTTCCTACGAGCAGTACTTC. Protein product: CARSSPGKRSYEQYF.

The chain carries TRBV6-5 and TRBJ2-7; D unclear. V shed 0 bases and J shed 1 base, with 7 bases lying between them. The CDR3 is made up of 14 amino acids. Germline assignment: CDR1 MNHEY and CDR2 SVGAGI. CDR3 in amino acids: CASSYSIGSYEQYF. CDR3 coding DNA: TGTGCCAGCAGTTACTCGATCGGGTCCTACGAGCAGTACTTC.

This clone was seen only once. DNA of the CDR3: TGTGCCAGCAGTTTCTCTTCGGGAACCATCTCCTACGAGCAGTACTTC. Its protein is CASSFSSGTISYEQYF. This chain links TRBV27 with TRBJ2-7, with D perhaps matching TRBD2 (5 bases). The CDR3 contains 16 residues. Deletions cut 3 bases from V and 0 bases from J, with 15 bases between. Germline V gene lookup returns CDR1 MNHEY and CDR2 SMNVEV (reference sequence).

The V and J genes are TRBV13 and TRBJ2-2, with D perhaps matching TRBD1 (6 bases). Germline V gene lookup returns CDR1 PRHDT and CDR2 FYEKMQ (reference sequence). The CDR3 contains 15 residues. The germline V and J ends were trimmed by 5 bases and 1 base, with 11 bases remaining between them. The CDR3 protein is CASSRQGLNTGELFF. In nucleotides, the CDR3 is TGTGCCAGCAGCCGTCAGGGGTTGAACACCGGGGAGCTGTTTTTT.

This chain connects TRBV10-3 to TRBJ2-2; 7 bases line up with TRBD1. Germline V gene data show CDR1 as ENHRY and CDR2 as SYGVKD. After removal of 7 bases from V and 6 bases from J, the junction contained 20 bases not matched to a gene. The CDR3 runs 18 residues. The CDR3 nucleotides are TGTGCCATCACCAGCCGGGACAGCCCCACTAGTAACCCCGGGGAGCTGTTTTTT. Amino acid sequence: CAITSRDSPTSNPGELFF.

The V call is TRBV6-5, the J call TRBJ2-7; D call uncertain. With 5 bases removed from V and 2 bases from J, the gap between germline ends came to 16 bases. In germline, CDR1 is MNHEY, CDR2 SVGAGI. The CDR3 is made up of 15 amino acids. CDR3 nucleotide sequence: TGTGCCAGCAGTATTACATCCGGCGCAGCCTACGAGCAGTACTTC. Its protein product is CASSITSGAAYEQYF.

This chain uses TRBV6-4 with TRBJ2-3; D might be TRBD1 (8 bases). CDR3 length equals 14 residues. Germline values: CDR1 MRHNA, CDR2 SNTAGT. The V gene lost 5 bases and the J gene lost 1 base, with 10 bases spanning the gap. This CDR3 reads CASSTGGGTDTQYF. The CDR3 DNA sequence: TGTGCCAGCAGTACAGGGGGGGGCACAGATACGCAGTATTTT.

The J gene is TRBJ1-4, the V gene TRBV7-2; 9 positions agree with TRBD1. Per germline, CDR1 SGHTA and CDR2 FQGNSA. Trimming at V came to 5 bases and at J to 6 bases, leaving 4 bases not matched to a gene. The CDR3 covers 14 residues. The CDR3 nucleotides are TGTGCCAGCAGCAGGGGACAGGGCGATGAAAAACTGTTTTTT. Translated, it gives CASSRGQGDEKLFF.

CDR3: CASSVRGQGALDYGYTF. Here the CDR3 DNA reads TGTGCCAGCAGCGTCCGGGGGCAGGGGGCGTTGGACTATGGCTACACCTTC. The chain links TRBV9 to TRBJ1-2; 8 positions agree with TRBD1. Germline values: CDR1 SGDLS, CDR2 YYNGEE. This CDR3 is 17 amino acids long. Germline trimming cut 2 bases from V and 3 bases from J; bases unmatched to any gene: 12.

This clone has only one observation. The rearrangement uses TRBV7-2 and TRBJ2-1, with a possible D match to TRBD2 (6 bases). The CDR3 spans 16 residues. Trimming left V 3 bases short and J 6 bases short, with 18 bases between. Germline CDR1 is SGHTA and CDR2 is FQGNSA. The chain's CDR3 is CASSLGLPLLGNEQFF. CDR3 nucleotide sequence: TGTGCCAGCAGCTTGGGACTGCCGCTTTTAGGCAATGAGCAGTTCTTC.

This clone was seen a handful of times. V and J are TRBV11-2 and TRBJ1-5; D gene uncertain. Germline V gene data show CDR1 as SGHAT and CDR2 as FQNNGV. V was trimmed by 2 bases and J by 0 bases, leaving 8 bases between them. The CDR3 is made up of 15 amino acids. The CDR3 DNA follows: TGTGCCAGCAGCTTAAGCCTGTCTAGCAATCAGCCCCAGCATTTT. It yields the protein CASSLSLSSNQPQHF.

The chain is built from TRBV30 and TRBJ2-7; 8 nucleotides line up with TRBD2. The V gene's germline CDR1 is GTSNPN and CDR2 SVGIG (reference sequence). After removal of 4 bases from V and 5 bases from J, the junction contained 1 base not matched to a gene. The CDR3 has 11 amino acids. CDR3 bases: TGTGCCTGGATACTAGCGGACGAGCAGTACTTC. As protein: CAWILADEQYF.

The chain has TRBV4-3 and TRBJ2-1; TRBD2 agrees at 14 bases. The V gene end was trimmed by 0 bases and the J gene end by 4 bases; junction bases not matched to a gene: 5. Germline V gives CDR1 LGHNA, CDR2 YSLEER. The CDR3 has 18 amino acids. CDR3 in amino acids: CASSQDRLAGGRYNEQFF. CDR3 nucleotides: TGCGCCAGCAGCCAAGATAGACTAGCGGGAGGGAGGTACAATGAGCAGTTCTTC.

This chain uses TRBV6-5 with TRBJ2-7; 7 bases line up with TRBD1. J was trimmed by 4 bases and V by 5 bases; bases with no gene match: 8. This CDR3 contains 14 residues. Germline V gives CDR1 MNHEY, CDR2 SVGAGI. This CDR3 is CASSPGSGGYEQYF. As DNA, the CDR3 is TGTGCCAGCAGTCCCGGGTCAGGGGGATACGAGCAGTACTTC.

The chain couples TRBV14 to TRBJ2-2; TRBD2 agrees at 9 bases. This CDR3 is 18 amino acids long. Germline CDR1 is SGHDN and CDR2 is FVKESK. V lost 1 base to trimming and J lost 4 bases; unmatched junction nucleotides: 10. The CDR3 loop is CASSQVRWREGFTGELFF. In DNA, the CDR3 is TGTGCCAGCAGCCAAGTGAGGTGGCGGGAGGGCTTCACCGGGGAGCTGTTTTTT.

The rearrangement links TRBV10-3 to TRBJ1-6; D remains unclear. Trimming left V 7 bases short and J 5 bases short, with 12 bases between. Germline CDR1 and CDR2: ENHRY and SYGVKD. This CDR3 has 14 residues. The CDR3 is CAIKPWDNNSPLHF. As DNA, the CDR3 is TGTGCCATCAAACCCTGGGATAATAATTCACCCCTCCACTTT.